Below are 31 T cell receptor beta chains sequenced from a single sample in a study of molecular identifiers for immune sequencing clone quantification. MiXCR was run by TCRdb on the PCR reads, yielding one entry per CDR3 protein. The sample lists approximately 550,000 distinct CDR3 sequences, 25% occurring once. Material: naive CD8+ T cells from blood, with Jurkat cell RNA spiked in. Specified subset: FACS-sorted CD8+CD4-CCR7+CD45RA+ naive T cells. Receptors originate from a human donor in good health. Some libraries in this study had Jurkat cell RNA spiked in.

The CDR3 bases are TGTGCCAGTAGTATAAGCGGGGCTGCGAGTTACAATGAGCAGTTCTTC. Protein sequence: CASSISGAASYNEQFF. This rearrangement joins TRBV19 to TRBJ2-1, with 7 bases matching TRBD2. The CDR3 extends over 16 amino acids. The germline gives CDR1 LNHDA, CDR2 SQIVND (reference sequence). Trimming at V came to 2 bases and at J to 4 bases, leaving 8 bases not matched to a gene.

This clonotype appeared many times. This rearrangement joins TRBV12-3 or TRBV12-4 to TRBJ2-3, with D possibly matching TRBD1 (7 bases). This CDR3 is 15 amino acids long. V lost 5 bases and J lost 3, with 15 bases in between. For the CDR3, the DNA is TGTGCCAGCAGTGGGCGGGACAGAGAAACAGATACGCAGTATTTT. It translates to CASSGRDRETDTQYF.

As to this clonotype: Its ends do not fully match the called genes, so a read error is possible. The genes are TRBV10-3 and TRBJ2-7, with 8 nucleotides matching TRBD2. There are 14 residues in the CDR3. CDR1 is ENHRY, CDR2 SYGVKD, per germline. CDR3 nucleotides: TGTGCCATCAGTGAAAGCGGGGGTACCTACGCGCAGTACTTC. Its translation: CAISESGGTYAQYF.

This clonotype was observed at least ten times. The chain employs TRBV5-1 and TRBJ2-2; D not certain. Trimming stripped 0 bases from V and 1 base from J, with 7 bases between. The CDR3 length is 15 residues. Germline loops: CDR1 SGHRS, CDR2 YFSETQ. The CDR3 sequence is CASSLVWENTGELFF. In DNA, the CDR3 is TGCGCCAGCAGCTTGGTATGGGAGAACACCGGGGAGCTGTTTTTT.

Many counts were recorded for this clonotype. The CDR3 DNA sequence: TGTGCCAGCACCCTGGGGGCGTCTCGAGAGACCCAGTACTTC. This encodes CASTLGASRETQYF. V gene TRBV28 combines with J gene TRBJ2-5; D might be TRBD1 (6 bases). CDR1 and CDR2 (germline): MDHEN, SYDVKM. Trimming stripped 7 bases from V and 4 bases from J, with 16 bases between. The CDR3 runs 14 residues.

In its sample, this clonotype was seen many times. The chain carries TRBV12-3 or TRBV12-4 and TRBJ2-7; 10 positions agree with TRBD1. This CDR3 spans 17 amino acids. After removal of 4 bases from V and 3 bases from J, the junction contained 12 bases not matched to a gene. The CDR3 spells CASSYSGQGPHHYEQYF. In nucleotides, the CDR3 is TGTGCCAGCAGTTATTCGGGACAGGGGCCACACCACTACGAGCAGTACTTC.

This clonotype was picked up many times. The CDR3 loop is CSASAGGSYEQYF. The CDR3 nucleotides are TGCAGTGCTAGTGCGGGAGGGTCCTACGAGCAGTACTTC. The genes are TRBV20-1 and TRBJ2-7; TRBD2 matches 9 bases. The length of the CDR3 is 13 residues. Germline values: CDR1 DFQATT, CDR2 SNEGSKA (reference sequence). V dropped 3 bases and J dropped 1; count of bases not matched to a gene: 1.

This clonotype was recorded a few times. This chain connects TRBV2 to TRBJ2-3; TRBD2 might be the D (6 bases). The germline gives CDR1 SNHLY, CDR2 FYNNEI. The CDR3 consists of 13 residues. V lost 4 bases and J 6 bases, leaving 11 bases between the germline ends. Here the CDR3 DNA reads TGTGCCAGCAGTGTATGGAGGGTGGATACGCAGTATTTT. This translates into CASSVWRVDTQYF. Based on the CDR3 plus reference TRBV2 and TRBJ2-3, the full variable domain is EPEVTQTPSHQVTQMGQEVILRCVPISNHLYFYWYRQILGQKVEFLVSFYNNEISEKSEIFDDQFSVERPDGSNFTLKIRSTKLEDSAMYFCASSVWRVDTQYFGPGTRLTVL.

This clonotype appeared many times. The chain carries TRBV5-1 and TRBJ2-5, with 8 bases matching TRBD1. V was pared by 4 bases and J by 5 bases, with 13 bases of the junction left unmatched. This CDR3 region has 16 residues. The V gene's germline CDR1 is SGHRS and CDR2 YFSETQ. CDR3 nucleotide sequence: TGCGCCAGCAGCGGGGGACAGGATGAAGGGTGGGAGACCCAGTACTTC. It translates to CASSGGQDEGWETQYF.

A word on this clonotype: This could be a read error, since a much larger clone is one nucleotide away. The chain couples TRBV29-1 to TRBJ2-7; 8 bases line up with TRBD2. This CDR3 region has 13 residues. Germline CDR1 reads SQVTM; CDR2 reads ANQGSEA. CDR3 bases: TGCGGCGTCGTACTAGCGGTAGCCTACGAGCAGTACTTC. It yields the protein CGVVLAVAYEQYF.

A note on this clonotype: This may stem from a read error, because a much larger clone lies one nucleotide away. The chain couples TRBV7-9 to TRBJ2-4; D may be TRBD1 (5 bases). Germline V CDR1 and CDR2: SEHNR, FQNEAQ (reference sequence). The CDR3 length is 14 residues. V gave up 1 base and J gave up 8 bases, with 12 bases separating them. The CDR3 reads CASSLGTMKHIQYF. The CDR3 nucleotides read TGTGCCAGCAGCTTAGGGACAATGAAACACATTCAGTACTTC. Based on the CDR3 plus reference TRBV7-9 and TRBJ2-4, the full variable domain is DTGVSQNPRHKITKRGQNVTFRCDPISEHNRLYWYRQTLGQGPEFLTYFQNEAQLEKSRLLSDRFSAERPKGSFSTLEIQRTEQGDSAMYLCASSLGTMKHIQYFGAGTRLSVL.

This clonotype was seen only a few times. The chain has TRBV7-9 and TRBJ2-7, with 7 bases fitting TRBD2. CDR3 length: 14 amino acids. Germline CDR1 reads SEHNR; CDR2 reads FQNEAQ (reference sequence). V gave up 7 bases and J gave up 5 bases; unmatched junction bases: 11. CDR3 coding DNA: TGTGCCAGCACCATAGCGGGCAAGACGCACGAGCAGTACTTC. Protein sequence: CASTIAGKTHEQYF.

The table lists this clonotype with a few counts. The chain recombines TRBV11-2 with TRBJ1-2, with TRBD1 matching 7 bases. The germline CDR1 and CDR2 sequences are SGHAT and FQNNGV. V trimming: 5 bases; J trimming: 7 bases; junction bases outside the gene matches: 10. The CDR3 consists of 14 residues. This CDR3 is CASSPPQTGSGYTF. The CDR3 bases are TGTGCCAGCAGCCCCCCACAGACAGGGTCTGGCTACACCTTC.

As to this clonotype: This CDR3 is missing its conserved last phenylalanine or tryptophan, likely due to a read error. The chain uses TRBV4-2 and TRBJ2-3; 8 nucleotides line up with TRBD1. Germline V gene sequence: CDR1 LGHNA, CDR2 YNFKEQ. The CDR3 covers 18 residues. The junction had 12 bases not matched to a gene; V was cut back by 0 bases and J by 4 bases. The CDR3 is CASSQELRPGTGPDTQYL. As DNA, the CDR3 is TGTGCCAGCAGCCAAGAGCTGCGACCGGGGACAGGCCCAGATACGCAGTATTTA.

This clonotype was observed a few times. This chain joins TRBV28 and TRBJ2-7; TRBD2 aligns across 9 bases. V lost 3 bases to trimming and J lost 3 bases; unmatched junction nucleotides: 3. The germline V gene has CDR1 MDHEN and CDR2 SYDVKM. This CDR3 has 14 residues. The CDR3 bases are TGTGCCAGCAGTTTTCTAGCGGGGATCTACGAGCAGTACTTC. This codes for CASSFLAGIYEQYF.

This clonotype was observed many times. The chain has TRBV14 and TRBJ2-7; TRBD2 matches 7 bases. The CDR3 is made up of 14 amino acids. Trimming cost V 3 bases and J 2 bases; bases outside gene matches: 4. Germline CDR1 and CDR2: SGHDN and FVKESK. Here the CDR3 reads CASSQVAGPYEQYF. DNA of the CDR3: TGTGCCAGCAGCCAGGTAGCGGGTCCCTACGAGCAGTACTTC. Using reference TRBV14 and TRBJ2-7 for the parts outside the CDR3, the full variable domain is EAGVTQFPSHSVIEKGQTVTLRCDPISGHDNLYWYRRVMGKEIKFLLHFVKESKQDESGMPNNRFLAERTGGTYSTLKVQPAELEDSGVYFCASSQVAGPYEQYFGPGTRLTVT.

The chain links TRBV7-9 to TRBJ2-3, with D uncertain. The CDR3 loop spans 16 amino acids. V was trimmed by 5 bases and J by 6 bases, leaving 21 bases between them. CDR1 SEHNR and CDR2 FQNEAQ come from the germline V gene (reference sequence). Written as DNA, the CDR3 is TGTGCCAGCAGCCCTGACATAGCACGTGAAGGGGATACGCAGTATTTT. Translating it yields CASSPDIAREGDTQYF.

The table lists this clonotype with a few counts. A single base separates this from a much larger clone, so it may be a read error. This sequence joins TRBV29-1 and TRBJ1-1; 9 nucleotides align to TRBD1. Looked up from germline, CDR1 is SQVTM and CDR2 is ANQGSEA. This CDR3 region has 15 residues. The CDR3 nucleotides read TGCAGCGTCGTCGAGGGACAGGGAATTGGGACTGGAGCTTTCTTT. This sequence encodes CSVVEGQGIGTGAFF.

Comment on this clonotype: It may be a read error: a sequence one base away is much more abundant. The CDR3 nucleotides read TGCGCCGGCAGCCAAGATGTGGGCAGTTCCTACGAGCAGTACTTC. Translating it yields CAGSQDVGSSYEQYF. V gene TRBV4-1 combines with J gene TRBJ2-7; D gene uncertain. CDR1 and CDR2 (germline): MGHRA, YSYEKL. The CDR3 extends over 15 amino acids.

This clonotype came up a few times. This chain joins TRBV11-2 and TRBJ1-3; D unresolved. This CDR3 comprises 13 residues. CDR1 and CDR2 from the germline V gene are SGHAT and FQNNGV. The V and J ends lost 0 bases and 7 bases respectively, with 7 bases between them. CDR3 amino acids: CASSLELRNTIYF. The CDR3 DNA sequence: TGTGCCAGCAGCTTAGAATTACGGAACACCATATATTTT.

This clonotype has a count of ten or more. J is TRBJ1-5 and V is TRBV7-6; D possibly corresponds to TRBD1 (6 bases). The CDR3 totals 14 residues. Germline values: CDR1 SGHVS, CDR2 FNYEAQ. Between the trimmed V and J ends, which lost 2 bases and 8 bases, there was a span of 13 bases. Here the CDR3 DNA reads TGTGCCAGCAGCTTATATTCGGGGGCTGAGCCCCAGCATTTT. Amino acid sequence: CASSLYSGAEPQHF.

This clonotype was counted many times. CDR3 DNA: TGTGCCAGCAGTTTTTTATTGCGGGGTCAGCCCCAGCATTTT. Translated: CASSFLLRGQPQHF. The chain has TRBV12-3 or TRBV12-4 and TRBJ1-5; D unclear. The V end was cut by 3 bases, the J end by 6 bases, with 12 bases between. The CDR3 consists of 14 residues.

This clonotype was counted at least ten times. The V gene is TRBV4-1, the J gene TRBJ2-7; perhaps TRBD2 as D (6 bases). Per germline, CDR1 MGHRA and CDR2 YSYEKL. V shed 1 base and J shed 6 bases, with 7 bases lying between them. The CDR3 length is 12 residues. The CDR3 bases are TGCGCCAGCAGCCAAGTGGGAGGCGAGCAGTACTTC. Translated: CASSQVGGEQYF.

This clonotype came up a few times. The rearrangement links TRBV4-2 to TRBJ2-5; a possible D gene is TRBD1 (6 bases). This CDR3 spans 15 amino acids. V was trimmed by 1 base and J by 5 bases, leaving 14 bases between them. The germline V gene has CDR1 LGHNA and CDR2 YNFKEQ. The CDR3 region is CASSQGARGVETQYF. The CDR3 region has the DNA TGTGCCAGCAGCCAAGGCGCCAGGGGAGTGGAGACCCAGTACTTC.

This clonotype was seen many times. V usage is TRBV12-3 or TRBV12-4 and J usage is TRBJ1-1; D possibly corresponds to TRBD1 (5 bases). The CDR3 length is 14 residues. V dropped 7 bases and J dropped 3 bases, with 15 bases sitting between them. The CDR3 protein is CASTRGGTDTEAFF. The DNA for the CDR3 is TGTGCCAGCACCCGGGGGGGTACGGACACTGAAGCTTTCTTT.

The sample holds one count of this clonotype. Relative to the germline gene, one junction end is altered; a read error may explain this. V gene TRBV28 combines with J gene TRBJ2-1, with 16 nucleotides matching TRBD2. This CDR3 contains 18 residues. The germline V gene has CDR1 MDHEN and CDR2 SYDVKM. CDR3: CACSFFGTSGRAYNEQFF. The CDR3 region has the DNA TGTGCCTGCAGTTTCTTCGGGACTAGCGGGAGGGCCTACAATGAGCAGTTCTTC.

The J gene is TRBJ2-7, the V gene TRBV28; tentative D call: TRBD2 (7 bases). Germline V gene data show CDR1 as MDHEN and CDR2 as SYDVKM. V lost 5 bases and J lost 2, with 13 bases in between. The CDR3 has 14 residues. The CDR3 nucleotides are TGTGCCAGCAGTCCCTCCGGGGGGCCCTACGAGCAGTACTTC. Translation gives CASSPSGGPYEQYF. The complete variable domain, with remaining parts taken from reference TRBV28 and TRBJ2-7, reads DVKVTQSSRYLVKRTGEKVFLECVQDMDHENMFWYRQDPGLGLRLIYFSYDVKMKEKGDIPEGYSVSREKKERFSLILESASTNQTSMYLCASSPSGGPYEQYFGPGTRLTVT.

V and J are TRBV11-2 and TRBJ2-3; no clear D. Trimming took 4 bases from V and 4 from J, leaving 18 bases between them. Germline CDR1 is SGHAT and CDR2 is FQNNGV. CDR3 length: 16 residues. The CDR3 reads CASSSETGPRPDTQYF. The DNA for the CDR3 is TGTGCCAGCAGCTCGGAGACGGGCCCTCGGCCAGATACGCAGTATTTT.

To note about this clonotype: A much larger clone sits a single nucleotide away, making a read error possible. The V and J genes are TRBV6-1 and TRBJ1-5; D gene ambiguous. The V and J ends lost 3 bases and 6 bases respectively, with 3 bases between them. The germline gives CDR1 MNHNS, CDR2 SASEGT. This CDR3 is built from 11 residues. The CDR3, as DNA: TGTGCCAGCAGTGATGGTCAGCCCCAGCATTTT. Translation: CASSDGQPQHF.

In the case of this clonotype: A much larger clone lies one base from this, so it may be a read error. The chain recombines TRBV6-2 or TRBV6-3 with TRBJ2-5; D call uncertain. CDR1 and CDR2 (germline): MNHEY, SVGEGT. This CDR3 has 16 residues. Trimming took 2 bases from V and 5 from J, leaving 18 bases between them. The DNA for the CDR3 is TGTGCCAGCAGTTACGGAGCCCCGTTTTTCCATGAGACCCAGTACTTC. Translation: CASSYGAPFFHETQYF.

At least ten counts were recorded for this clonotype. The gene calls are TRBV7-2 and TRBJ2-3; 7 bases align to TRBD1. Germline values: CDR1 SGHTA, CDR2 FQGNSA. Trimming at V came to 1 base and at J to 4 bases, leaving 11 bases not matched to a gene. This CDR3 comprises 17 residues. CDR3 sequence (DNA): TGTGCCAGCAGCTTAGTCCTCCGAGGGGGCCCGTCAGATACGCAGTATTTT. Protein: CASSLVLRGGPSDTQYF.